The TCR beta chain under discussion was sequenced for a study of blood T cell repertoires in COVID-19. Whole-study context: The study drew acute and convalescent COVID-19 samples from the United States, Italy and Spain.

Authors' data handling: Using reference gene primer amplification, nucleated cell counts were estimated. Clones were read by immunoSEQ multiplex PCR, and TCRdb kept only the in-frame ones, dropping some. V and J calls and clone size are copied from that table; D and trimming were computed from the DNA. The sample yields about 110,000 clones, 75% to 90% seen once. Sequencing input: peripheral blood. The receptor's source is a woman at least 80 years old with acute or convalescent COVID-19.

The CDR3 here is CASSIQGIHTEAFF. The CDR3 DNA sequence: TGTGCCAGTAGTATACAGGGGATTCACACTGAAGCTTTCTTT. V and J are TRBV19 and TRBJ1-1; D perhaps matches TRBD1 (6 bases). Trimming removed 2 bases at V and 3 bases at J, with 10 bases between. The CDR3 has 14 residues. Per germline, CDR1 LNHDA and CDR2 SQIVND (reference sequence).